A selection of T cell receptor beta chains follows, all from one sample in a study of T cells after yellow fever vaccination. Each CDR3 protein is one row after TCRdb ran MiXCR on the 5' RACE reads. This repertoire shows under 600,000 distinct CDR3 sequences, about 13% found once; its top ten account for over 12%. The material was PBMCs, obtained on the day of the yellow fever booster vaccination. Every receptor here comes from a man aged 25-40 years who received the YFV17D yellow fever vaccine. The CDR3 runs from the conserved cysteine through the conserved F or W. A D gene is named only where the DNA matches it firmly. Clone size is shown for a subset of rows, as once, few, many or a class of expanded clone.

V gene,D gene,clone size,CDR3 length,J gene,CDR3 DNA,CDR3 protein
TRBV3-1,NA,many,15,TRBJ2-4,TGTGCCAGCAGCCAAGAGCAGGTGTCCAAAAACATTCAGTACTTC,CASSQEQVSKNIQYF
TRBV7-9,NA,many,15,TRBJ2-1,TGTGCCAGCAGCTTGGAGTGGGGCTCCTACAATGAGCAGTTCTTC,CASSLEWGSYNEQFF
TRBV27,TRBD2,NA,13,TRBJ2-1,TGTGCCCCAGGCAGCGGGGGTTACAATGAGCAGTTCTTC,CAPGSGGYNEQFF
TRBV9,TRBD2,many,13,TRBJ2-5,TGTGCCAGCAGCGGGGGACTACAAGAGACCCAGTACTTC,CASSGGLQETQYF
TRBV12-5,NA,NA,14,TRBJ2-1,TGTGCTAGTGGTTACGACCCTAGGGGGGCTGAGCAGTTCTTC,CASGYDPRGAEQFF
TRBV25-1,NA,NA,14,TRBJ2-1,TGTGCCAGCAGTGGCCGGGACGGACTCAATGAGCAGTTCTTC,CASSGRDGLNEQFF
TRBV12-3/TRBV12-4,TRBD1,NA,14,TRBJ1-1,TGTGCCAGCAGTCCACGGACAGGACGGGCTGAAGCTTTCTTT,CASSPRTGRAEAFF
TRBV7-2,NA,few,15,TRBJ1-1,TGTGCCAGCAGCCCCGGGGATGGATCGAACACTGAAGCTTTCTTT,CASSPGDGSNTEAFF
TRBV30,NA,few,11,TRBJ1-6,TGTGCCTGGGCAACCAATTCACCCCTCCACTTT,CAWATNSPLHF
TRBV11-2,TRBD1,many,18,TRBJ2-5,TGTGCCAGCAGCTTAAATGCCGGACAGGGGGCTAATGGAGAGACCCAGTACTTC,CASSLNAGQGANGETQYF
TRBV9,TRBD2,many,14,TRBJ2-1,TGTGCCAGCAGCGTACGAGGGACTAGTAGCGAGCAGTTCTTC,CASSVRGTSSEQFF
TRBV25-1,NA,NA,11,TRBJ2-3,TGTGCCAGTGAGTTAGGAGATACGCAGTATTTT,CASELGDTQYF
TRBV29-1,TRBD1,few,13,TRBJ1-3,TGCAGCGTCTGGGACAGGGGCGGAGACACCATATATTTT,CSVWDRGGDTIYF
TRBV12-3/TRBV12-4,TRBD2,NA,16,TRBJ2-5,TGTGCCAGCAGTGACTCCCAAGGTAGCGGGGGAGAGACCCAGTACTTC,CASSDSQGSGGETQYF
TRBV5-1,TRBD1,NA,14,TRBJ1-4,TGCGCCAGCAGCTTTAATCAGGGGGGTGAAAAACTGTTTTTT,CASSFNQGGEKLFF
TRBV7-2,NA,NA,14,TRBJ1-2,TGTGCCAGCCTCCGGGACGCGGGACGGGGTGGCTACACCTTC,CASLRDAGRGGYTF
TRBV20-1,TRBD2,few,15,TRBJ2-1,TGCAGTGCTAGAGATTATGCTAGCGGGAGTTATGAGCAGTTCTTC,CSARDYASGSYEQFF
TRBV28,NA,NA,14,TRBJ2-1,TGTGCCAGCAGTTTAATCGGTCCGAACAATGAGCAGTTCTTC,CASSLIGPNNEQFF
TRBV7-9,NA,NA,14,TRBJ2-3,TGTGCCAGCAGCTCAACAGGGAGGGCAGATACGCAGTATTTT,CASSSTGRADTQYF
TRBV3-1,NA,NA,15,TRBJ1-1,TGTGCCAGCAGCCAAGATATGCAAATGAACACTGAAGCTTTCTTT,CASSQDMQMNTEAFF
TRBV20-1,TRBD1,NA,15,TRBJ1-3,TGCAGTGCAACAACCGGGACAGGGTTCGGAAACACCATATATTTT,CSATTGTGFGNTIYF
TRBV7-2,NA,many,13,TRBJ2-7,TGTGCCAGCAGCTCACGTCACCCCTACGAGCAGTACTTC,CASSSRHPYEQYF
TRBV28,NA,NA,14,TRBJ2-1,TGTGCCAGCAGTTTAAGGGGGTACACCAATGAGCAGTTCTTC,CASSLRGYTNEQFF
TRBV25-1,NA,many,13,TRBJ1-6,TGTGCCAGCAGTGAACAGGGCCTTTCACCCCTCCACTTT,CASSEQGLSPLHF
TRBV24-1,NA,NA,11,TRBJ1-1,TGTGCCACCAGTGACAGCGGCGGAGCTTTCTTT,CATSDSGGAFF
TRBV10-2,NA,NA,14,TRBJ2-2,TGCGCCAGCAGTGTATCAGGGCTCGCCGGGGAGCTGTTTTTT,CASSVSGLAGELFF
TRBV7-3,NA,NA,15,TRBJ2-7,TGTGCCAGCAGCTTAACCCCTAGCGAGCTCGACGAGCAGTACTTC,CASSLTPSELDEQYF
TRBV7-3,NA,many,15,TRBJ2-5,TGTGCCAGCAGCTTAACAAGTCGGGGGTCGGGGACCCAGTACTTC,CASSLTSRGSGTQYF
TRBV29-1,NA,NA,10,TRBJ2-7,TGCAGCGTTGGGGTTGTCGAGCAGTACTTC,CSVGVVEQYF
TRBV7-2,TRBD2,NA,15,TRBJ2-7,TGTGCCAGCAGCTCTCGACTAGCGGGAGTAGGAGAGCAGTACTTC,CASSSRLAGVGEQYF
TRBV12-3/TRBV12-4,TRBD1,NA,14,TRBJ1-5,TGTGCCAGCAGTCCGACAGGGCGCAATCAGCCCCAGCATTTT,CASSPTGRNQPQHF
TRBV4-2,TRBD2,NA,19,TRBJ2-1,TGTGCCAGCAGCCCGCTTTGGACTAGCGGAGCTAACTCCTACAATGAGCAGTTCTTC,CASSPLWTSGANSYNEQFF
TRBV20-1,TRBD1,few,12,TRBJ2-7,TGCAGTGCTACCCAGGGGGCTTACGAGCAGTACTTC,CSATQGAYEQYF
TRBV28,TRBD2,NA,15,TRBJ2-3,TGTGCCAGCAGTTTACGGGAGGACTATACAGATACGCAGTATTTT,CASSLREDYTDTQYF
TRBV15,NA,NA,16,TRBJ2-7,TGTGCCACCAGCAGTAATACGGGCCTTTTGGGGCTCGAGCAGTACTTC,CATSSNTGLLGLEQYF
TRBV6-5,NA,few,14,TRBJ2-7,TGTGCCAGCAGTTACCCGACGACAGGCTACGAGCAGTACTTC,CASSYPTTGYEQYF
TRBV5-1,NA,NA,16,TRBJ1-5,TGCGCCAGCAGCTTGGGGGTAGGGGCCAAGAATCAGCCCCAGCATTTT,CASSLGVGAKNQPQHF
TRBV29-1,NA,NA,12,TRBJ1-2,TGCAGCGTTGTCGCAGGAGCCTCTGGCTACACCTTC,CSVVAGASGYTF
TRBV20-1,NA,few,16,TRBJ2-1,TGCAGTGGGCCGGGCCGAGACATGAGCTCCTACAATGAGCAGTTCTTC,CSGPGRDMSSYNEQFF
TRBV5-1,NA,once,14,TRBJ2-1,TGCGCCAGCAGCTTGCAGGGGCCATACAATGAGCAGTTCTTC,CASSLQGPYNEQFF
TRBV7-9,TRBD1,NA,16,TRBJ1-2,TGTGCCAGCAGCAAAGGCGTACAGGGGGATCGGTATGGCTACACCTTC,CASSKGVQGDRYGYTF
TRBV6-1,TRBD1,few,14,TRBJ1-1,TGTGCCACCCGAGACAGGGCGAAAGACACTGAAGCTTTCTTT,CATRDRAKDTEAFF